The T cell receptor beta chain described here comes from a study of blood T cells in healthy people across ages. Overall study context: Template-switching capture recovered about one barcoded beta molecule per two T cells.

PBMCs were isolated at a quantity of at least 7 million per sample. From germline, CDR1 is SQVTM and CDR2 ANQGSEA. Between the trimmed V and J ends, which lost 2 bases and 9 bases, there was a span of 11 bases. The CDR3 extends over 12 amino acids. Findings and caveats of the study: Since the PBMCs were unsorted, naive and antigen-experienced cells could not be conclusively compared. It was the long-lived donors that had more naive CD4+ cells and higher diversity than aged donors.

It was with a sample-barcoded 5' primer and a J-beta primer mix that a second PCR of roughly 6 to 11 cycles was run. One entry per CDR3 protein, called by TCRdb with MiXCR from the 5' RACE reads. The sample has some 1.4 million distinct CDR3 sequences, roughly 40% seen once. A few counts support this clonotype. Its cognate antigen is unknown. The chain carries TRBV29-1 and TRBJ2-1; D remains ambiguous. Source material: blood. The TCR sequence derives from a woman aged 18-29 years in good health. The CDR3 sequence is CSVESVGGEQFF. For the CDR3, the DNA is TGCAGCGTTGAATCGGTGGGTGGTGAGCAGTTCTTC.